This T cell receptor (beta chain) is drawn from a study of PD-1 blockade in classical Hodgkin lymphoma. Broader study findings: The authors have not defined what causes the repertoire differences, possibly disease activity or prior therapy. It was reported that newly diagnosed patients had less baseline TCR diversity than healthy donors.

The data were produced by immunoSEQ multiplex PCR, yet TCRdb's version contains in-frame clones alone and is incomplete. Among about 17,000 clones listed, 75% to 95% were seen once. Time point noted: newly diagnosed, previously untreated cHL patient sample. Newly diagnosed, untreated classical Hodgkin lymphoma PBMCs provided comparison. The CDR3 has 12 amino acids. V was shortened by 3 bases and J by 7 bases, with 9 bases between the two germline ends. Germline-derived CDR1 and CDR2 are MGHDK and SYGVNS. For this clone: The antigen is undetermined.

The chain uses TRBV25-1 and TRBJ1-1; no reliable D call. The sequenced material came from peripheral blood mononuclear cells (PBMCs). This TCR was recovered from a human donor with classical Hodgkin lymphoma. CDR3 amino acids: CASSDRAVEAFF. Written as DNA, the CDR3 is TGTGCCAGCAGTGATCGTGCAGTTGAAGCTTTCTTT.